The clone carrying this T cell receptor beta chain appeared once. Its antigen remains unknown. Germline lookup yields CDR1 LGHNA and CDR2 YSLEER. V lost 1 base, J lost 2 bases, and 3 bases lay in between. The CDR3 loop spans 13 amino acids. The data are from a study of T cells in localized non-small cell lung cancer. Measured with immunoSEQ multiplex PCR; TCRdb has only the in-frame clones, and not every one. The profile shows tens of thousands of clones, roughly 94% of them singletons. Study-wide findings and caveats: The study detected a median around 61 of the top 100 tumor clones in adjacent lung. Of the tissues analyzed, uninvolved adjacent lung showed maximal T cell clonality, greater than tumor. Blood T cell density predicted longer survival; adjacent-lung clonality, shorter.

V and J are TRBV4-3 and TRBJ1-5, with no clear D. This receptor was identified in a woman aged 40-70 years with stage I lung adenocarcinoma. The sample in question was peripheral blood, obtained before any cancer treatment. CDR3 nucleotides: TGCGCCAGCAGCCAAGGTGGCAATCAGCCCCAGCATTTT. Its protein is CASSQGGNQPQHF.